In its sample, the clone carrying this T cell receptor (beta chain) was seen a few times. Its matching antigen is unknown. The data were taken from a study of beta chain features in type 1 diabetes. Study context: The patient and healthy donor groups were comparable for age, gender and cell yields. General observations from the study: Any HLA type influence on TCRB rearrangement was left unresolved here. For patients, the naive, central memory and Treg TCRB repertoires appeared more alike than for healthy donors.

TCRB transcripts that were expressed got sequenced, as all of the isolated RNA had been reverse transcribed. There were about 3.6 million reads on average in the naive, central memory and regulatory T cell samples. Sequenced by immunoSEQ multiplex PCR; TCRdb stores in-frame clones only, minus some. The sample records more than 150,000 clones, 7% to 10% being singletons. V was clipped by 5 bases and J by 7 bases, with 12 bases between them. CDR1 SGHTA and CDR2 FQGNSA come from the germline V gene. The length of the CDR3 is 13 residues. Sequenced: central memory CD4+ T cells from blood. This chain connects TRBV7-2 to TRBJ1-5; D not resolved. The clonotype comes from a woman aged 18-29 years in good health. The DNA of the CDR3 is TGTGCCAGCAGCCCTAATGGTCGGCAGCCCCAGCATTTT. Amino acid sequence: CASSPNGRQPQHF.